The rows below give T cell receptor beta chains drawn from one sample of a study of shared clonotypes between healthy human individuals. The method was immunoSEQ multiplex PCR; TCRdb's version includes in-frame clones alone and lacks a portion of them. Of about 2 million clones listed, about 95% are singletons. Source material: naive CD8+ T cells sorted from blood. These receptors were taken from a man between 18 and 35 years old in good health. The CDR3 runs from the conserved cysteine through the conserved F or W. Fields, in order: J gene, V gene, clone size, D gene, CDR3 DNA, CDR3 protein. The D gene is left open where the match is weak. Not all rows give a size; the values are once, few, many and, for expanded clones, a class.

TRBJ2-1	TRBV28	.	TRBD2	TGTGCCAGCAGTTTAATCAGGACTAGCGATGAGCAGTTCTTC	CASSLIRTSDEQFF
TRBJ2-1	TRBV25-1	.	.	TGTGCCAGTGAGTTAGCGGAGGAAAACAATGAGCAGTTCTTC	CASELAEENNEQFF
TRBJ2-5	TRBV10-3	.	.	TGTGCCATCAGTGAGTCGATATCGGAGACCCAGTACTTC	CAISESISETQYF
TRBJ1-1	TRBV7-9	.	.	TGTGCCAGCAGCCTCCCCGGGGGATTGAACACTGAAGCTTTCTTT	CASSLPGGLNTEAFF
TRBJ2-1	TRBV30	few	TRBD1	TGTGCCTGGACCCCGACAGGGTGGGTAGACAATGAGCAGTTCTTC	CAWTPTGWVDNEQFF
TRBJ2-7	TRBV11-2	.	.	TGTGCCAGCAGCTTAGATCCCCTAGCCTACGAGCAGTACTTC	CASSLDPLAYEQYF
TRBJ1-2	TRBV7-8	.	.	TGTGCCAGCAGCTTAGAAGGGGGGGGCTATGGCTACACCTTC	CASSLEGGGYGYTF
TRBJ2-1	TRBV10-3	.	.	TGTGCCATCAGCGAGGGGGGCAATGAGCAGTTCTTC	CAISEGGNEQFF
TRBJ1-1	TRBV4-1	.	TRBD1	TGCGCCAGCAGCCCTGGACAGGGGACCACTGAAGCTTTCTTT	CASSPGQGTTEAFF
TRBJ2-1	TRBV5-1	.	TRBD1	TGCGCCAGCAGCTTTGATGAGACAGGGTCGGATGAGCAGTTCTTC	CASSFDETGSDEQFF
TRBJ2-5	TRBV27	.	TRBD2	TGTGCCAGCAGTTCCCTTAGCGGGAGCGGGGAGACCCAGTACTTC	CASSSLSGSGETQYF